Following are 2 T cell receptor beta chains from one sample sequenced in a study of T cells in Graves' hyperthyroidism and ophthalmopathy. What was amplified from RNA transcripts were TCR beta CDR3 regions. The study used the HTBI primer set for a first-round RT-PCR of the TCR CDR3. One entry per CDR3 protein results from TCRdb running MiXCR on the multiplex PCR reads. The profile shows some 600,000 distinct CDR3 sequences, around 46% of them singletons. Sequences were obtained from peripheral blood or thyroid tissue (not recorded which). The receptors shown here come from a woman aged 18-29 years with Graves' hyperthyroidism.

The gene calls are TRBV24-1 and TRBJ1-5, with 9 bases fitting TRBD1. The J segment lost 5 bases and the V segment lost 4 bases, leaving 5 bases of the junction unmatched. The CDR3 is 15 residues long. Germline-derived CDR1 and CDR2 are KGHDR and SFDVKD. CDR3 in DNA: TGTGCCACCAGTGAGGGACAGGGCGGCGATCAGCCCCAGCATTTT. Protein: CATSEGQGGDQPQHF.

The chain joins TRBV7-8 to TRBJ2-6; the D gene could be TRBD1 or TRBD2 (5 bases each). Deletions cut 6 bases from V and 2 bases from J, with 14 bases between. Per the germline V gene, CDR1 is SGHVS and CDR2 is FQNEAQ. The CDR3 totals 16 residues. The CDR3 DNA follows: TGTGCCAGCAGTATCCGGGGCAGGGCTGGGGCCAACGTCCTGACTTTC. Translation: CASSIRGRAGANVLTF.